The clone carrying this T cell receptor beta chain showed up many times. The source of the sample is a study of HIV-infected patients and healthy controls. V was cut by 6 bases and J by 1 base, with 13 bases left in between. Germline V gives CDR1 MNHEY, CDR2 SMNVEV (reference sequence). This CDR3 has 15 residues. MiXCR, run by TCRdb on the 5' RACE reads, gives a single entry per CDR3 protein. Among about 70,000 distinct CDR3 sequences listed, about 16% were seen once. The sequenced sample consisted of CD4+ T cells from blood. V usage is TRBV27 and J usage is TRBJ2-4; D unresolved. This clonotype was sampled from a human donor in good health. CDR3 nucleotides: TGTGCCAGCAGCCGGGTTTCCGGGGCCAAAAACATTCAGTACTTC. Translated, it gives CASSRVSGAKNIQYF.